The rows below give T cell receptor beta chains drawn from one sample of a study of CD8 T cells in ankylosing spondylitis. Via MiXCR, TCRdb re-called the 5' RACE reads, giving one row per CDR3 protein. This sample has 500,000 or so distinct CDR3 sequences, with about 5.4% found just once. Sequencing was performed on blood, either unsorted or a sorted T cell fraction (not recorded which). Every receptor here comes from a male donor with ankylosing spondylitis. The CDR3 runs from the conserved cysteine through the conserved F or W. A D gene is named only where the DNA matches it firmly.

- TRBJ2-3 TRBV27 CASSEQGLSTDTQYF
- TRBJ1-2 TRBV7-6 CASSPVGQSSYGYTF
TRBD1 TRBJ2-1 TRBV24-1 CATSEPGQGAANEQFF
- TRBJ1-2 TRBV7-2 CASSLAGRFDYTF
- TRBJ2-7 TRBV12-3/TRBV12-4 CASTLGVIGYEQYF
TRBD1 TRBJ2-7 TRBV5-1 CASSSWTGPGISGYEQYF
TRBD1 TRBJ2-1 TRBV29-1 CSAGTGAYNEQFF
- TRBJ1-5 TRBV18 CASSGGVSNQPQHF
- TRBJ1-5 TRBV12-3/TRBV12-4 CASTLNRGGLGNQPQHF
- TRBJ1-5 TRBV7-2 CASSLASDTVQPQHF
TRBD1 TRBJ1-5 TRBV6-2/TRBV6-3 CASSSGQGTILGQPQHF
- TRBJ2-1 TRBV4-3 CASSPTSAGNEQFF
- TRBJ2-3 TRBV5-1 CASSLAGFSTDTQYF
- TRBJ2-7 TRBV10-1 CASSENRIEQYF
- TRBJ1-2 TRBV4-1 CASSQNSGAWGYTF
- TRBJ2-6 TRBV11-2 CASRNTRQAGANVLTF
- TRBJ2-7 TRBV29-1 CSVEETNLAGEQYF
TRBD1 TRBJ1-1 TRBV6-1 CASWGRDRGSAFF
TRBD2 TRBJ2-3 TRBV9 CASSVARSSGRAPDTQYF
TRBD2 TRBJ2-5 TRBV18 CASSLLLAGMDKTQYF
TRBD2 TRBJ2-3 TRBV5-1 CASSDTGLASDTQYF
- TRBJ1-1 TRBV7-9 CASSDQGFLAFF
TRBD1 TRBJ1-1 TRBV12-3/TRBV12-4 CASSLGPGGWTEAFF
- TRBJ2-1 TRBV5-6 CASAAWGEQFF
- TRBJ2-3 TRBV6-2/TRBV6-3 CASSYEGGRYTDTQYF
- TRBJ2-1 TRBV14 CASSQAARGGNEQFF
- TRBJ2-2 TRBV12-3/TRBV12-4 CASSSFSIGRWGGELFF
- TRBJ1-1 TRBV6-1 CASSEARSPSEAFF
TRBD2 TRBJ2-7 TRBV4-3 CASSQTSGTPTLF
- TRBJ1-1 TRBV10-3 CASRERNTEAFF
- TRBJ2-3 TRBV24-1 CATSGISGIVADTQYF
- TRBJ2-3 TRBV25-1 CARGSDTQYF
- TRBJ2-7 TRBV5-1 CASSLRAGAYEQYF
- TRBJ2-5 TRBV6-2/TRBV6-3 CASAPPIYF
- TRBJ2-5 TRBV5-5 CASSWTGTQETQYF
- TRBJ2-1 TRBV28 CASSLWAARLDEQFF
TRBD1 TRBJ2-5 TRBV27 CASSLWGTGGKTQYF
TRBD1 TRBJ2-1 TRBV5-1 CASSLEQGAYNEQFF
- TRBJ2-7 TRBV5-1 CASIRDPLAYEQYF
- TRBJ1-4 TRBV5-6 CASSDGTVYEKLFF
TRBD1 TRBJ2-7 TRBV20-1 CSAEKDRAGEQYF
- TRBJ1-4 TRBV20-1 CSARDPMGTNEKLFF
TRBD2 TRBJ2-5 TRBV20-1 CSARDRLAGGETQYF
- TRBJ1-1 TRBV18 CASSQSAGNTEAFF
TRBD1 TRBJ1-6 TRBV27 CASRREQGTYNNSPLHF
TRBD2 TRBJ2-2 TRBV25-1 CASSERENFAGELFF
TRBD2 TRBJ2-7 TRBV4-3 CASSQESGTYEQYF
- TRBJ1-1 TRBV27 CASRVHLTMNTEAFF
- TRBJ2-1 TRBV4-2 CASSPEARGGEQFF